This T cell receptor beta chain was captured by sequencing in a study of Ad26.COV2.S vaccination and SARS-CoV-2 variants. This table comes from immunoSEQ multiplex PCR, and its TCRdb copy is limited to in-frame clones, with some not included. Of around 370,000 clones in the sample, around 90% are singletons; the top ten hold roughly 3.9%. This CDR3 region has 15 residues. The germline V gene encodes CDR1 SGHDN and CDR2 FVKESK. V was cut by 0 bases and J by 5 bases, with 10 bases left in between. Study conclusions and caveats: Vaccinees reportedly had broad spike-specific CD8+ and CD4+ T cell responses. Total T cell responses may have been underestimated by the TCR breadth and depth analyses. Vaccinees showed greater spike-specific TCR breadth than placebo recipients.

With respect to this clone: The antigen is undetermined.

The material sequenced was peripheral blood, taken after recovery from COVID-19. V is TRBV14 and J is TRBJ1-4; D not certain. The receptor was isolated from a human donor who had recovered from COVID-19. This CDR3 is CASSQDGLQNEKLFF. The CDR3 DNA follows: TGTGCCAGCAGCCAAGATGGTCTGCAGAATGAAAAACTGTTTTTT.